This passage covers 2 T cell receptor beta chains from one sample sequenced in a study of cytomegalovirus exposure and HLA in healthy donors. The PCR had 60 Vbeta and 13 Jbeta primers. The assay was immunoSEQ multiplex PCR, and TCRdb's table has in-frame clones only and misses some. The table has under 200,000 clones, over 60% seen once. Sequenced input: PBMCs. The receptors here all came from a woman aged 50 to 60 in good health and CMV-seronegative.

Turning to this clone: Germline is not matched at one junction end, which may reflect a read error. The sample contains more than one DNA sequence encoding this CDR3. The chain couples TRBV5-1 to TRBJ1-6, with unresolved D. The CDR3 runs to 17 residues. Germline CDR1 and CDR2: SGHRS and YFSETQ. CDR3 nucleotide sequence: TGCGCCAGCAGCTTGGTAGATCTAGGCGTAAATAATTCCCCCCTCCACTTT. Protein: CASSLVDLGVNNSPLHF.

This clone was seen once. The CDR3 DNA reads TGTGCCAGCAGTCCACCGACAGGGAAAGAGACCCAGTACTTC. It encodes CASSPPTGKETQYF. This rearrangement joins TRBV28 to TRBJ2-5; TRBD1 matches 7 bases. The V gene end was trimmed by 5 bases and the J gene end by 3 bases; junction bases not matched to a gene: 6. This CDR3 is 14 amino acids long. Germline lookup yields CDR1 MDHEN and CDR2 SYDVKM. Combining the CDR3 with reference TRBV28 and TRBJ2-5 gives the whole variable domain DVKVTQSSRYLVKRTGEKVFLECVQDMDHENMFWYRQDPGLGLRLIYFSYDVKMKEKGDIPEGYSVSREKKERFSLILESASTNQTSMYLCASSPPTGKETQYFGPGTRLLVL.